This is a list of T cell receptor beta chains from one sample in a study of blood T cell repertoires in COVID-19. Data came from immunoSEQ multiplex PCR; TCRdb stores just in-frame clones and leaves some out. Of approximately 170,000 clones in the sample, over 80% were seen once. Sequences were obtained from PBMCs or T cells enriched from blood (not recorded which). The receptors were sampled from a woman in her forties or fifties who had recovered from COVID-19. The CDR3 runs from the conserved cysteine through the conserved F or W. A D gene is named only where the DNA matches it firmly. Some rows mark clone size as missing; the rest say once, few, many or name a class of expanded clone.

j_call: TRBJ2-2
d_call: -
v_call: TRBV19
clone_size: -
cdr3_nt: TGTGCCAGTATTCCGGGGTTTGCCACCGGGGAGCTGTTTTTT
cdr3_aa: CASIPGFATGELFF

j_call: TRBJ1-1
d_call: -
v_call: TRBV2
clone_size: -
cdr3_nt: TGTGCCAGCGAACAGGAGTTGAACACTGAAGCTTTCTTT
cdr3_aa: CASEQELNTEAFF

j_call: TRBJ2-4
d_call: -
v_call: TRBV11-1
clone_size: -
cdr3_nt: TGTGCCAGCAGCTTAAGTGCGCAGACAGGACAGTACTTC
cdr3_aa: CASSLSAQTGQYF

j_call: TRBJ1-5
d_call: TRBD1
v_call: TRBV19
clone_size: -
cdr3_nt: TGTGCCAGTAGTATGGGACAGGGCCGCGGTCAGCAGCCCCAGCATTTT
cdr3_aa: CASSMGQGRGQQPQHF

j_call: TRBJ2-3
d_call: TRBD2
v_call: TRBV7-9
clone_size: few
cdr3_nt: TGTGCCAGCAGCTTAGGACTAGCGGGGGGGCCAGATACGCAGTATTTT
cdr3_aa: CASSLGLAGGPDTQYF

j_call: TRBJ2-2
d_call: TRBD1
v_call: TRBV7-3
clone_size: -
cdr3_nt: TGTGCCAGCAACGATCCGGGACAGGGGAACACCGGGGAGCTGTTTTTT
cdr3_aa: CASNDPGQGNTGELFF

j_call: TRBJ1-6
d_call: TRBD1
v_call: TRBV3-1/TRBV3-2
clone_size: few
cdr3_nt: TGTGCCAGCAGCCAAGATTGGCAGGGGGCCAATTCACCCCTCCACTTT
cdr3_aa: CASSQDWQGANSPLHF

j_call: TRBJ2-2
d_call: -
v_call: TRBV9
clone_size: -
cdr3_nt: TGTGCCAGCAGCCCTCGACTCGCGAACACCGGGGAGCTGTTTTTT
cdr3_aa: CASSPRLANTGELFF

j_call: TRBJ2-1
d_call: -
v_call: TRBV5-1
clone_size: -
cdr3_nt: TGCGCCAGCAGGCGGGACAGCTCCTACAATGAGCAGTTCTTC
cdr3_aa: CASRRDSSYNEQFF

j_call: TRBJ1-1
d_call: TRBD1
v_call: TRBV14
clone_size: -
cdr3_nt: TGTGCCAGCAGCCTAAGACAGGGAATCACGCTGAACACTGAAGCTTTCTTT
cdr3_aa: CASSLRQGITLNTEAFF

j_call: TRBJ1-1
d_call: -
v_call: TRBV20-1
clone_size: -
cdr3_nt: TGCAGTGCGTACAAGAACACTGAAGCTTTCTTT
cdr3_aa: CSAYKNTEAFF

j_call: TRBJ2-1
d_call: -
v_call: TRBV6-6
clone_size: -
cdr3_nt: TGTGCCAGCAGGCTCCCCGGGGACTACAATGAGCAGTTCTTC
cdr3_aa: CASRLPGDYNEQFF

j_call: TRBJ1-1
d_call: TRBD1
v_call: TRBV12-3/TRBV12-4
clone_size: -
cdr3_nt: TGTGCCAGCAGTTTCGGACAGGGATTAGAAGCTTTCTTT
cdr3_aa: CASSFGQGLEAFF

j_call: TRBJ1-6
d_call: -
v_call: TRBV19
clone_size: -
cdr3_nt: TGTGCCAGTAGTTCGGGACACCTTGCCCCACCCCTCCACTTT
cdr3_aa: CASSSGHLAPPLHF

j_call: TRBJ1-4
d_call: -
v_call: TRBV18
clone_size: -
cdr3_nt: TGTGCCAGTCAGGATATTGAAAAACTGTTTTTT
cdr3_aa: CASQDIEKLFF

j_call: TRBJ1-5
d_call: -
v_call: TRBV7-9
clone_size: -
cdr3_nt: TGTGCCAGCAGCTTAGGTCAGGGGATTACCCATAGCAATCAGCCCCAGCATTTT
cdr3_aa: CASSLGQGITHSNQPQHF

j_call: TRBJ2-1
d_call: TRBD2
v_call: TRBV15
clone_size: -
cdr3_nt: TGTGCCACCAGCAGGGTCCGACTAGCGGGAGATGGCAATGAGCAGTTCTTC
cdr3_aa: CATSRVRLAGDGNEQFF

j_call: TRBJ2-3
d_call: -
v_call: TRBV19
clone_size: -
cdr3_nt: TGTGCCAGTAGTTCGCAGGCTAGGGGAGATACGCAGTATTTT
cdr3_aa: CASSSQARGDTQYF

j_call: TRBJ1-1
d_call: -
v_call: TRBV5-6
clone_size: few
cdr3_nt: TGTGCCAGCAGCTTGCGGAGGACCCTAATCCAGGATGCTTTCTTT
cdr3_aa: CASSLRRTLIQDAFF

j_call: TRBJ1-4
d_call: TRBD1
v_call: TRBV11-2
clone_size: -
cdr3_nt: TGTGCCAGCAGCTTAGGGGACAGGATTAATGAAAAACTGTTTTTT
cdr3_aa: CASSLGDRINEKLFF

j_call: TRBJ1-2
d_call: -
v_call: TRBV12-3/TRBV12-4
clone_size: -
cdr3_nt: TGTGCCAGCAGTTTTCTAGGGGATGGCTACACCTTC
cdr3_aa: CASSFLGDGYTF

j_call: TRBJ1-6
d_call: TRBD1
v_call: TRBV6-4
clone_size: -
cdr3_nt: TGTGCCAGCAGTGCCCTAGGACAGGGATCTGATTCACCCCTCCACTTT
cdr3_aa: CASSALGQGSDSPLHF

j_call: TRBJ1-5
d_call: -
v_call: TRBV5-4
clone_size: once
cdr3_nt: TGTGCCAGCAGCTGGGGGGGTAGCCAGCCCCAGCATTTT
cdr3_aa: CASSWGGSQPQHF

j_call: TRBJ2-3
d_call: TRBD2
v_call: TRBV19
clone_size: -
cdr3_nt: TGTGCCAGTAGCCCGGGACTAGCGGGAGGAAGGGGCAGCACAGATACGCAGTATTTT
cdr3_aa: CASSPGLAGGRGSTDTQYF

j_call: TRBJ1-2
d_call: -
v_call: TRBV7-9
clone_size: -
cdr3_nt: TGTGCCAGCAGCTTGGATCCAGCGAACTATGGCTACACCTTC
cdr3_aa: CASSLDPANYGYTF

j_call: TRBJ2-2
d_call: TRBD2
v_call: TRBV5-5
clone_size: -
cdr3_nt: TGTGCCAGCAGTTCCGGGACTAGCAACCTCCGCGGGGAGCTGTTTTTT
cdr3_aa: CASSSGTSNLRGELFF

j_call: TRBJ1-2
d_call: TRBD1
v_call: TRBV28
clone_size: -
cdr3_nt: TGTGCCAGCAGTTCAGGGGGCGAAAGGAGCTACACCTTC
cdr3_aa: CASSSGGERSYTF

j_call: TRBJ1-4
d_call: -
v_call: TRBV27
clone_size: -
cdr3_nt: TGTGCCAGCGCGGCAGGGTCGGGCACTAATGAAAAACTGTTTTTT
cdr3_aa: CASAAGSGTNEKLFF

j_call: TRBJ1-2
d_call: -
v_call: TRBV29-1
clone_size: -
cdr3_nt: TGCAGCGTCCTGCAAGGCGGGGGAAATGGCTACACCTTC
cdr3_aa: CSVLQGGGNGYTF

j_call: TRBJ2-2
d_call: TRBD1
v_call: TRBV7-2
clone_size: once
cdr3_nt: TGTGCCAGCACCTACTCAGGGGGCGGCACCGGGGAGCTGTTTTTT
cdr3_aa: CASTYSGGGTGELFF

j_call: TRBJ2-2
d_call: TRBD2
v_call: TRBV24-1
clone_size: -
cdr3_nt: TGTGCCACCAGTGACCGCCGGACTAGCGGCTACACCGGGGAGCTGTTTTTT
cdr3_aa: CATSDRRTSGYTGELFF

j_call: TRBJ1-5
d_call: TRBD1
v_call: TRBV6-5
clone_size: -
cdr3_nt: TGTGCCAGCAGTTACCGACCGACAGGGGACCCGGGGCCCCAGCATTTT
cdr3_aa: CASSYRPTGDPGPQHF

j_call: TRBJ1-4
d_call: -
v_call: TRBV4-1
clone_size: -
cdr3_nt: TGCGCCAGCAGCCAAGATCAGTGGGGAAGCCAGAGGGAACTGTTTTTT
cdr3_aa: CASSQDQWGSQRELFF

j_call: TRBJ1-2
d_call: -
v_call: TRBV2
clone_size: once
cdr3_nt: TGTGCCAGCAGCGACCAACAGGGATTCTATGGCTACACCTTC
cdr3_aa: CASSDQQGFYGYTF

j_call: TRBJ2-2
d_call: TRBD1
v_call: TRBV5-8
clone_size: -
cdr3_nt: TGTGCCAGCAGCCTCGGGACAGACACCGGGGAGCTGTTTTTT
cdr3_aa: CASSLGTDTGELFF

j_call: TRBJ1-5
d_call: TRBD1
v_call: TRBV6-1
clone_size: once
cdr3_nt: TGTGCCAGCAGTGAAGCAGGGACAGGGGACCAGCCCCAGCATTTT
cdr3_aa: CASSEAGTGDQPQHF

j_call: TRBJ1-2
d_call: TRBD1
v_call: TRBV5-4
clone_size: -
cdr3_nt: TGTGCCAGCAGCACGGGACAGGGGAATGGCTACACCTTC
cdr3_aa: CASSTGQGNGYTF

j_call: TRBJ2-3
d_call: -
v_call: TRBV3-1/TRBV3-2
clone_size: -
cdr3_nt: TGTGCCAGCCAGACACTAGCCGGCACAGATACGCAGTATTTT
cdr3_aa: CASQTLAGTDTQYF

j_call: TRBJ2-4
d_call: TRBD1
v_call: TRBV28
clone_size: -
cdr3_nt: TGTGCCAGCAGTCTCCAGGGGGCAGGGAACATTCAGTACTTC
cdr3_aa: CASSLQGAGNIQYF

j_call: TRBJ2-5
d_call: TRBD1
v_call: TRBV18
clone_size: -
cdr3_nt: TGTGCCAGCTCACCTGGGACAGGGCAAGAGACCCAGTACTTC
cdr3_aa: CASSPGTGQETQYF

j_call: TRBJ1-3
d_call: TRBD1
v_call: TRBV6-6
clone_size: -
cdr3_nt: TGTGCCAGCAGGATGACAGGGGGTGGAAACACCATATATTTT
cdr3_aa: CASRMTGGGNTIYF

j_call: TRBJ2-1
d_call: TRBD2
v_call: TRBV7-2
clone_size: -
cdr3_nt: TGTGCCAGCAGCGCCATAGCGGGAGTCACTGAGCAGTTCTTC
cdr3_aa: CASSAIAGVTEQFF

j_call: TRBJ1-5
d_call: -
v_call: TRBV6-5
clone_size: -
cdr3_nt: TGTGCCAGCAGTTACAAGGGGCAGCCCCAGCATTTT
cdr3_aa: CASSYKGQPQHF

j_call: TRBJ1-5
d_call: TRBD1
v_call: TRBV18
clone_size: -
cdr3_nt: TGTGCCAGCTCACTGGACAGGTTTAATCAGCCCCAGCATTTT
cdr3_aa: CASSLDRFNQPQHF

j_call: TRBJ1-1
d_call: -
v_call: TRBV5-4
clone_size: -
cdr3_nt: TGTGCCAGCAGCTTGGTTTTGGGGGAGGGGAGCACTGAAGCTTTCTTT
cdr3_aa: CASSLVLGEGSTEAFF

j_call: TRBJ2-1
d_call: -
v_call: TRBV5-5
clone_size: -
cdr3_nt: TGTGCCAGCAGCCCTGGAGGGGGGGATGAGCAGTTCTTC
cdr3_aa: CASSPGGGDEQFF

j_call: TRBJ1-2
d_call: -
v_call: TRBV6-5
clone_size: -
cdr3_nt: TGTGCCAGCAGGGGGGCAGGGGATGGCTACACCTTC
cdr3_aa: CASRGAGDGYTF

j_call: TRBJ2-2
d_call: TRBD1
v_call: TRBV30
clone_size: -
cdr3_nt: TGTGCCTGGAGTAGAGGGACAGGGGGCAGCTTCGGGGAGCTGTTTTTT
cdr3_aa: CAWSRGTGGSFGELFF

j_call: TRBJ2-1
d_call: -
v_call: TRBV18
clone_size: once
cdr3_nt: TGTGCCAGCTCTCCCGACTCCGAGCAGTTCTTC
cdr3_aa: CASSPDSEQFF

j_call: TRBJ1-2
d_call: TRBD1
v_call: TRBV28
clone_size: -
cdr3_nt: TGTGCCAGCAAGACAGGGCCTAACTATGGCTACACCTTC
cdr3_aa: CASKTGPNYGYTF

j_call: TRBJ2-2
d_call: TRBD1
v_call: TRBV28
clone_size: medium-sized
cdr3_nt: TGTGCCAGCAGTTTAAGGACAGGGAGGAACACCGGGGAGCTGTTTTTT
cdr3_aa: CASSLRTGRNTGELFF